This T cell receptor beta chain came from a study of cytomegalovirus exposure and HLA in healthy donors. Findings of the study overall: Serostatus for CMV was the only available immune exposure information. A later analysis reportedly found that, within productive TCRs, an Asian-associated ancestry cluster had fewer N-insertions than the mean observed across the approximately 700 donors.

Donors were nominally healthy when sampled, though unrecorded immune exposures were likely. Vbeta (60) and Jbeta (13) primers were used in the PCR. In the original processing: Approximately 9.9 million of 70 million to 80 million unique TCR beta chains were shared, per a later count. Clones were sequenced by immunoSEQ multiplex PCR, and TCRdb holds only the in-frame ones, with some missing. That table is the source of V, J and clone size, and D and trimming were worked out from the DNA. The sample has some 180,000 clones; more than 75% are singletons. This clone was picked up one time. Its antigen is not known. This clonotype originated in a woman in her twenties or thirties in good health and CMV-seropositive. The specimen was PBMCs.

CDR3 residues: CASSHSGNTIYF. CDR3 bases: TGTGCCAGCTCCCACTCTGGAAACACCATATATTTT. This chain connects TRBV6-1 to TRBJ1-3; D is unclear. The germline gives CDR1 MNHNS, CDR2 SASEGT. The CDR3 has 12 residues. Trimming removed 8 bases from V and 0 bases from J, with 5 bases in between.